This section outlines one TCR beta chain sequence together with its context. Antigen specificity is unknown. This entry belongs to a study of T cell responses to AZD1222 COVID-19 vaccine. Study as a whole: Pooled in the analysis were second doses at about 4 or about 12 weeks.

Sequencing used immunoSEQ multiplex PCR; TCRdb keeps in-frame clones, though not all of them. The sample lists 120,000 or so clones; about nine tenths were seen once. Study-wide points: Spike was spanned by vaccine-associated CD4 TCRs, which were dominant at 160-218 and 743-854. Spike-specific TCRs gained breadth and depth after people received two AZD1222 doses. Clonal diversity was possibly underestimated; the donors were predominantly white British and more often female.

Source: peripheral blood, taken on day 0 of AZD1222 vaccination. The clonotype originates from an adult in good health.

The CDR3 spells CAIRSGSEGYEQYF. CDR3 in DNA: TGTGCCATCAGGAGCGGGAGTGAGGGCTACGAGCAGTACTTC. This chain connects TRBV10-3 to TRBJ2-7; 8 nucleotides line up with TRBD2. J was trimmed by 3 bases and V by 6 bases; bases with no gene match: 7. CDR1 and CDR2 (germline): ENHRY, SYGVKD. The CDR3 has 14 amino acids.